The entry that follows covers one T cell receptor beta chain sequence. Its antigen is not known. These data are taken from a study of OX40 agonist ivuxolimab in advanced cancers. As for the study in general: Patients were given ivuxolimab, an antibody that agonizes OX40 (CD134). Findings and caveats of the study: Expanded clones were, on average, more numerous among CD8+ T cells than CD4+.

Samples of blood were obtained at baseline, on cycle 4 day 1, and on cycle 7 day 1. Clones were sequenced by immunoSEQ multiplex PCR, and TCRdb holds only the in-frame ones, with some missing. The sample consists of about 45,000 clones, just under 95% of them appearing once. The sequenced sample was CD4+ or CD8+ T cells sorted from blood, obtained in a trial of the OX40 agonist ivuxolimab. The clonotype originates from an adult with an advanced solid tumor such as melanoma, head and neck, liver or kidney cancer.

The CDR3 loop reads CASGGSGAQETQYF. The CDR3, as DNA: TGTGCCAGCGGCGGGAGCGGGGCCCAAGAGACCCAGTACTTC. J is TRBJ2-5 and V is TRBV27; 7 bases agree with TRBD2. Germline V lookup: CDR1 MNHEY, CDR2 SMNVEV (reference sequence). The CDR3 sequence is 14 residues long. Trimming at V came to 8 bases and at J to 1 base, leaving 7 bases not matched to a gene.